The T cell receptor beta chain under discussion was sequenced for a study of CD8+ T cells in alopecia areata. Investigators isolated RNA and reverse transcribed it into cDNA to act as the sequencing template. Sequencing was performed with immunoSEQ multiplex PCR; in TCRdb, only in-frame clones are kept and a portion is missing. The sample holds under 300,000 clones; 45% to 70% are singletons and the top ten take about 0.93%. The ends were cut back, 4 bases at V and 2 bases at J, with 18 bases in the middle. CDR3 size: 17 residues. Germline loops: CDR1 LNHDA, CDR2 SQIVND (reference sequence). This clone was counted only a few times. Stated treatment: oral pan-JAK inhibitor, 5-10 mg twice daily.

The gene calls are TRBV19 and TRBJ2-4; D possibly corresponds to TRBD2 (6 bases). The source was CD4+ T cells sorted from blood, collected around week 53, from a patient treated with tofacitinib. This TCR came from a human donor with alopecia areata. This CDR3 is CASSNVFGGSPKNIQYF. CDR3 coding DNA: TGTGCCAGTAGTAATGTGTTCGGGGGTTCCCCCAAAAACATTCAGTACTTC.